This TCR beta chain was observed in a study of radiation and T cells in renal cell carcinoma. V was cut by 2 bases and J by 0 bases, with 9 bases left in between. Looked up from germline, CDR1 is MNHEY and CDR2 is SMNVEV (reference sequence). The CDR3 contains 15 residues. General observations from the study: From baseline, blood top tumor clonotypes peaked at 2 weeks post-radiation.

Time point given: baseline pretreatment blood. Treatment reported: 15 Gy SBRT to primary tumor, nephrectomy 4 weeks later. The patient's renal cell carcinoma had clear cell pathology. Sequencing used immunoSEQ multiplex PCR; TCRdb keeps in-frame clones, though not all of them. The sample has about 49,000 clones, approximately 80% seen once. To note about this clone: The antigen remains unidentified.

The rearrangement uses TRBV27 and TRBJ2-3; possibly TRBD1 for D (5 bases). This receptor was taken from a woman between 65 and 79 years old with renal cell carcinoma. Sequencing was performed on blood, taken from a patient whose treatment included radiotherapy and nephrectomy. The CDR3 bases are TGTGCCAGCAGTTTAGGGGCTCGTAGCACAGATACGCAGTATTTT. Protein: CASSLGARSTDTQYF.